The 18 T cell receptor beta chains reported below all come from one sample, sequenced in a study of T cells in Graves' hyperthyroidism and ophthalmopathy. Using RNA transcripts as the source, TCR beta CDR3 regions were amplified. The TCR CDR3 first-round RT-PCR relied on the HTBI primer set. Via MiXCR, TCRdb re-called the multiplex PCR reads, giving one row per CDR3 protein. Among around 340,000 distinct CDR3 sequences, roughly 21% were seen once, and the ten largest hold over 40%. The sample comprised blood. The receptors come from a woman aged 45-65 years with Graves' hyperthyroidism.

This clonotype was seen repeatedly, ten times or more. The J gene is TRBJ2-1, the V gene TRBV27; 11 bases map to TRBD2. CDR3 length equals 16 residues. Germline-derived CDR1 and CDR2 are MNHEY and SMNVEV (reference sequence). V trimming: 2 bases; J trimming: 8 bases; junction bases outside the gene matches: 8. The DNA for the CDR3 is TGTGCCAGCAGTTTAGTAGCGGGAGGGGCCAATTATGAGCAGTTCTTC. This gives the protein CASSLVAGGANYEQFF.

This clonotype showed up many times. The V call is TRBV6-1, the J call TRBJ1-2, with D possibly matching TRBD1 (5 bases). The CDR3 length is 13 residues. Trimming left V 1 base short and J 4 bases short, with 7 bases between. The germline gives CDR1 MNHNS, CDR2 SASEGT. CDR3 amino acids: CASSEGQGYGYTF. CDR3 coding DNA: TGTGCCAGCAGTGAAGGTCAGGGCTATGGCTACACCTTC.

This clonotype has a count of ten or more. The chain recombines TRBV9 with TRBJ1-1; tentatively, D is TRBD1 (5 bases). In germline, CDR1 is SGDLS, CDR2 YYNGEE. The CDR3 loop spans 13 amino acids. Between the trimmed V and J ends, which lost 8 bases and 2 bases, there was a span of 13 bases. CDR3 DNA: TGTGCCAGTACGGCGGGGCCTAACACTGAAGCTTTCTTT. Translation: CASTAGPNTEAFF.

This clonotype has at least ten counts. The chain has TRBV2 and TRBJ2-5; tentative D call: TRBD1 (5 bases). CDR3 length: 14 amino acids. Germline V gene sequence: CDR1 SNHLY, CDR2 FYNNEI. Between the trimmed V and J ends, which lost 3 bases and 0 bases, there was a span of 8 bases. CDR3 bases: TGTGCCAGCAGTGATCGACAGTACCAAGAGACCCAGTACTTC. It codes for CASSDRQYQETQYF.

This chain uses TRBV5-1 with TRBJ2-5, with D possibly TRBD2 on 6 matching bases. CDR1 SGHRS and CDR2 YFSETQ come from the germline V gene. The CDR3 length is 14 residues. Trimming removed 3 bases from V and 5 bases from J, with 14 bases in between. The CDR3 loop reads CASSSGRGGETQYF. The CDR3 DNA is TGCGCCAGCAGCTCCGGACGGGGAGGCGAGACCCAGTACTTC.

In this sample, this clonotype turned up once. This chain joins TRBV28 and TRBJ1-5, with D possibly being TRBD1 (6 bases). Germline loops: CDR1 MDHEN, CDR2 SYDVKM. Between the trimmed V and J ends, which lost 5 bases and 6 bases, there was a span of 11 bases. The CDR3 has 13 residues. The CDR3, as DNA: TGTGCCAGCAGTCTCATAGGGGGTCAGCCCCAGCATTTT. This gives the protein CASSLIGGQPQHF.

The gene calls are TRBV15 and TRBJ1-2; D call uncertain. The V end was cut by 1 base, the J end by 8 bases, with 8 bases between. Germline V lookup: CDR1 LNHNV, CDR2 YYDKDF (reference sequence). The CDR3 has 12 amino acids. Here the CDR3 reads CATSRAEGGYTF. The DNA of the CDR3 is TGTGCCACCAGCAGAGCCGAGGGCGGCTACACCTTC.

At least ten counts were recorded for this clonotype. The genes are TRBV7-8 and TRBJ2-3; 7 nucleotides match TRBD2. V shed 1 base, J shed 5 bases, and the junction held 6 bases outside the gene matches. The CDR3 runs 15 residues. The germline gives CDR1 SGHVS, CDR2 FQNEAQ. CDR3 sequence: CASSLEGREGDTQYF. CDR3 nucleotides: TGTGCCAGCAGCTTAGAGGGCAGGGAGGGAGATACGCAGTATTTT.

Many counts were recorded for this clonotype. The chain recombines TRBV5-1 with TRBJ2-3; 8 bases line up with TRBD2. CDR1 and CDR2 (germline): SGHRS, YFSETQ. This CDR3 is 15 amino acids long. V dropped 4 bases and J dropped 6; count of bases not matched to a gene: 10. CDR3 sequence: CASSTTSGTGDTQYF. DNA for the CDR3: TGCGCCAGCAGCACCACTAGCGGCACTGGGGATACGCAGTATTTT.

This clonotype was seen repeatedly, ten times or more. The chain has TRBV18 and TRBJ1-2; D is ambiguous. CDR3 size: 13 residues. V gave up 2 bases and J gave up 3 bases, with 7 bases separating them. Germline CDR1 KGHSH, CDR2 LQKENI. The CDR3 DNA reads TGTGCCAGCTCACCAGAGGGTTACTATGGCTACACCTTC. Protein sequence: CASSPEGYYGYTF.

This clonotype was detected many times. The CDR3 loop is CASSYPVALGASSYEQYF. For the CDR3, the DNA is TGTGCCAGCAGTTACCCTGTTGCGTTAGGGGCCTCCTCCTACGAGCAGTACTTC. V and J are TRBV6-2 or TRBV6-3 and TRBJ2-7; maybe TRBD1 (5 bases). Germline values: CDR1 MNHEY, CDR2 SVGEGT. The V end lost 2 bases, the J end lost 0 bases, and 20 bases lay between the germline ends. This CDR3 has 18 residues.

The table lists this clonotype with a few counts. The CDR3 nucleotides read TGTGCCAGCAGCGCTTTCAGGCAAAACTATGGCTACACCTTC. Its protein is CASSAFRQNYGYTF. This chain connects TRBV11-2 to TRBJ1-2, with D uncertain. The germline V gene encodes CDR1 SGHAT and CDR2 FQNNGV. This CDR3 region has 14 residues. Trimming removed 5 bases at V and 2 bases at J, with 12 bases between. Using reference TRBV11-2 and TRBJ1-2 for the parts outside the CDR3, the full variable domain is EAGVAQSPRYKIIEKRQSVAFWCNPISGHATLYWYQQILGQGPKLLIQFQNNGVVDDSQLPKDRFSAERLKGVDSTLKIQPAKLEDSAVYLCASSAFRQNYGYTFGSGTRLTVV.

This clonotype was seen a handful of times. The V and J genes are TRBV7-2 and TRBJ2-7, with TRBD1 identical over 9 bases. The germline gives CDR1 SGHTA, CDR2 FQGNSA. CDR3 size: 12 residues. Trimming cost V 8 bases and J 6 bases; bases outside gene matches: 5. The CDR3 protein is CASGQGSGEQYF. The CDR3 DNA sequence: TGTGCCAGCGGACAGGGGAGCGGCGAGCAGTACTTC.

The chain carries TRBV12-3 or TRBV12-4 and TRBJ1-2; TRBD1 matches at 7 bases. Trimming at V came to 3 bases and at J to 6 bases, leaving 4 bases not matched to a gene. The CDR3 extends over 13 amino acids. CDR3 sequence: CASSFRTGDGYTF. The CDR3 DNA reads as TGTGCCAGCAGTTTCAGGACAGGCGATGGCTACACCTTC.

This clonotype was seen at least ten times. CDR3 sequence reads: CSASGESSYNEQFF. The DNA for the CDR3 is TGCAGTGCTTCGGGGGAAAGCTCCTACAATGAGCAGTTCTTC. The V gene is TRBV20-1, the J gene TRBJ2-1; a possible D gene is TRBD2 (6 bases). V was shortened by 5 bases and J by 0 bases, with 11 bases between the two germline ends. The CDR3 extends over 14 amino acids. Germline CDR1 reads DFQATT; CDR2 reads SNEGSKA (reference sequence).

This clonotype showed up many times. The genes are TRBV2 and TRBJ1-1; tentatively, D is TRBD1 (5 bases). Germline-derived CDR1 and CDR2 are SNHLY and FYNNEI. Deletions cut 6 bases from V and 1 base from J, with 12 bases between. CDR3 length: 14 residues. In DNA, the CDR3 is TGTGCCAGCAGGCCGATTACAGGGAACACTGAAGCTTTCTTT. The encoded protein is CASRPITGNTEAFF.

The V gene is TRBV7-2, the J gene TRBJ2-6; D remains unclear. This CDR3 is built from 21 residues. Trimming took 0 bases from V and 2 from J, leaving 23 bases between them. Germline CDR1 is SGHTA and CDR2 is FQGNSA. The CDR3 nucleotides read TGTGCCAGCAGCTTAGCGGACGCCGCGTTCTTGGTGTTACCTGGGGCCAACGTCCTGACTTTC. It codes for CASSLADAAFLVLPGANVLTF.

This clonotype was recorded many times. This sequence joins TRBV3-1 and TRBJ2-2; D tentatively reads TRBD1 or TRBD2 (5 bases each). In germline, CDR1 is LGHDT, CDR2 YNNKEL (reference sequence). The V gene lost 0 bases and the J gene lost 4 bases, with 18 bases spanning the gap. The CDR3 has 18 amino acids. The CDR3 coding sequence is TGTGCCAGCAGCCAAGAGAGAGAGGGGTGGGCGAGCACCGGGGAGCTGTTTTTT. Protein product: CASSQEREGWASTGELFF.